The 23 T cell receptor beta chains below come from one sample, sequenced in a study of early stage breast cancer tumors. Sequencing used immunoSEQ multiplex PCR; TCRdb keeps in-frame clones, though not all of them. The sample carries 39,000 or so clones, about two thirds recorded once. The sample taken for sequencing was blood. The receptors stem from a person aged 45 to 59 with breast cancer.

The chain recombines TRBV29-1 with TRBJ1-1; 10 nucleotides match TRBD1. CDR3 length: 16 amino acids. Per the germline V gene, CDR1 is SQVTM and CDR2 is ANQGSEA. V gave up 4 bases and J gave up 1 base; unmatched junction bases: 9. CDR3 amino acids: CSVAPRQGAGNTEAFF. The CDR3 DNA reads as TGCAGCGTTGCGCCCCGACAGGGGGCGGGGAACACTGAAGCTTTCTTT.

The sample holds a few counts of this clone. The chain combines TRBV10-3 with TRBJ2-7; TRBD1 matches at 9 bases. The length of the CDR3 is 12 residues. Germline V gene data show CDR1 as ENHRY and CDR2 as SYGVKD. The DNA for the CDR3 is TGTGCCATCAGTGAGTCCGGGGACAGGGCTCTTGTC. This sequence encodes CAISESGDRALV.

V is TRBV20-1 and J is TRBJ2-1; D is undetermined. V was pared by 3 bases and J by 8 bases, with 8 bases between. The germline CDR1 and CDR2 sequences are DFQATT and SNEGSKA (reference sequence). The CDR3 covers 11 residues. CDR3 DNA sequence: TGCAGTGCTAGCGCAGTACATGAGCAGTTCTTC. Protein sequence: CSASAVHEQFF.

The chain recombines TRBV7-9 with TRBJ2-7, with D perhaps TRBD1 (5 bases). Germline CDR1 is SEHNR and CDR2 is FQNEAQ (reference sequence). Trimming took off 6 bases at V and 4 bases at J, with 10 bases between the two ends. The CDR3 totals 12 residues. This CDR3 reads CASSSAGYEQYF. The CDR3 region has the DNA TGTGCCAGCAGTTCCGCAGGGTACGAGCAGTACTTC.

The chain has TRBV27 and TRBJ1-1, with D maybe TRBD1 (6 bases). This CDR3 region has 13 residues. Germline V gene data show CDR1 as MNHEY and CDR2 as SMNVEV (reference sequence). Trimming left V 6 bases short and J 5 bases short, with 13 bases between. CDR3 sequence (DNA): TGTGCCAGCAGCCTGGTCAGGGGAACTGAAGCTTTCTTT. Translation gives CASSLVRGTEAFF.

This clone appeared a single time. The V call is TRBV11-2, the J call TRBJ2-2; D is unresolved. The CDR3 runs to 13 residues. Trimming stripped 5 bases from V and 1 base from J, with 5 bases between. Germline V gene sequence: CDR1 SGHAT, CDR2 FQNNGV. CDR3 coding DNA: TGTGCCAGCAGCCCCGGGAACACCGGGGAGCTGTTTTTT. The encoded protein is CASSPGNTGELFF.

The genes are TRBV7-2 and TRBJ1-2, with a possible D match to TRBD1 (5 bases). V was pared by 2 bases and J by 3 bases, with 13 bases between. Germline V gene data show CDR1 as SGHTA and CDR2 as FQGNSA. The CDR3 spans 15 residues. The chain's CDR3 is CASSLKTDPYYGYTF. The CDR3 DNA reads as TGTGCCAGCAGCTTAAAGACAGATCCCTACTATGGCTACACCTTC.

This clone was seen a handful of times. The CDR3 is CASSQDPDRTGNTIYF. For the CDR3, the DNA is TGCGCCAGCAGCCAAGACCCGGACAGGACTGGAAACACCATATATTTT. This rearrangement joins TRBV4-3 to TRBJ1-3; TRBD1 aligns across 7 bases. The CDR3 loop spans 16 amino acids. V gave up 0 bases and J gave up 2 bases; unmatched junction bases: 4. Germline CDR1 and CDR2: LGHNA and YSLEER.

This clone was detected once. The J gene is TRBJ2-5, the V gene TRBV7-2; 7 nucleotides agree with TRBD2. Unmatched junction bases numbered 7, after V lost 2 bases and J lost 4 bases. Germline CDR1 and CDR2: SGHTA and FQGNSA. The CDR3 runs 15 residues. CDR3 protein: CASSLISGRGETQYF. CDR3 nucleotide sequence: TGTGCCAGCAGCTTAATATCGGGGAGGGGAGAGACCCAGTACTTC.

This chain joins TRBV2 and TRBJ2-4, with D perhaps TRBD1 (6 bases). CDR3 length: 14 amino acids. CDR1 is SNHLY and CDR2 is FYNNEI in the germline V gene. V lost 5 bases to trimming and J lost 5 bases, with 13 bases between them. The CDR3 is CASSYRVTENIQYF. CDR3 bases: TGTGCCAGCAGTTACAGGGTAACCGAAAACATTCAGTACTTC.

This clone occurred once. The V call is TRBV18, the J call TRBJ2-3, with TRBD2 identical over 8 bases. The CDR3 length is 15 residues. V lost 3 bases to trimming and J lost 1 base; unmatched junction nucleotides: 3. Germline V CDR1 and CDR2: KGHSH, LQKENI. CDR3 protein: CASSPRGAGTDTQYF. The CDR3 bases are TGTGCCAGCTCACCGCGGGGGGCAGGCACAGATACGCAGTATTTT.

The CDR3 sequence: CASSLRAETYEQYF. The CDR3 DNA reads TGTGCCAGCAGTTTAAGAGCGGAGACATACGAGCAGTACTTC. This chain connects TRBV27 to TRBJ2-7; a weak D match, TRBD2 (5 bases). CDR3 length: 14 residues. The germline V gene encodes CDR1 MNHEY and CDR2 SMNVEV (reference sequence). V was pared by 2 bases and J by 4 bases, with 12 bases between.

This clone has more than one count but fewer than ten. The J gene is TRBJ2-2, the V gene TRBV5-4; 14 bases are shared with TRBD2. The length of the CDR3 is 16 residues. Germline CDR1 reads SGHNT; CDR2 reads YYREEE (reference sequence). Trimming removed 4 bases from V and 9 bases from J; junction bases left unmatched: 8. The CDR3 DNA reads TGTGCCAGCAGCCAGGGACTAGCGGGAGTCCTCCGGGAGCTGTTTTTT. Translated, it gives CASSQGLAGVLRELFF. Combining the CDR3 with reference TRBV5-4 and TRBJ2-2 gives the whole variable domain ETGVTQSPTHLIKTRGQQVTLRCSSQSGHNTVSWYQQALGQGPQFIFQYYREEENGRGNFPPRFSGLQFPNYSSELNVNALELDDSALYLCASSQGLAGVLRELFFGEGSRLTVL.

The CDR3 reads CASSQAITAEKLFF. CDR3 DNA: TGCGCCAGCAGCCAAGCTATAACAGCTGAAAAACTGTTTTTT. This chain connects TRBV4-3 to TRBJ1-4; D is uncertain. Trimming left V 1 base short and J 7 bases short, with 10 bases between. Germline CDR1 and CDR2: LGHNA and YSLEER. CDR3 length: 14 residues.

The chain couples TRBV7-2 to TRBJ2-1, with D maybe TRBD1 (5 bases). The CDR3 sequence is 14 residues long. Trimming cost V 6 bases and J 6 bases, with 15 bases left between them. Germline V lookup: CDR1 SGHTA, CDR2 FQGNSA. The CDR3: CASRFGAIPNEQFF. CDR3 nucleotides: TGTGCCAGCAGATTTGGGGCAATACCCAATGAGCAGTTCTTC.

V gene TRBV19 combines with J gene TRBJ1-4, with TRBD1 matching over 7 bases. Trimming removed 5 bases from V and 5 bases from J; junction bases left unmatched: 8. This CDR3 is built from 15 residues. The germline gives CDR1 LNHDA, CDR2 SQIVND (reference sequence). In nucleotides, the CDR3 is TGTGCCAGTAGTCCTGGGACAGATGTAAATGAAAAACTGTTTTTT. Its protein product is CASSPGTDVNEKLFF.

This chain uses TRBV5-8 with TRBJ2-5; 9 bases align to TRBD1. CDR1 is SGHTS, CDR2 YDEGEE, per germline. The CDR3 runs 15 residues. V shed 4 bases, J shed 3 bases, and the junction held 7 bases outside the gene matches. CDR3 amino acids: CASSGGTGREETQYF. CDR3 in DNA: TGTGCCAGCAGCGGCGGGACAGGGCGGGAAGAGACCCAGTACTTC.

This chain links TRBV7-2 with TRBJ1-2; D remains ambiguous. This CDR3 has 14 residues. V lost 4 bases to trimming and J lost 4 bases, with 13 bases between them. Germline CDR1 SGHTA, CDR2 FQGNSA. CDR3 sequence reads: CASSSNREAYGYTF. DNA for the CDR3: TGTGCCAGCAGCTCCAACCGGGAGGCCTATGGCTACACCTTC.

This clone was recorded once. The CDR3 DNA reads as TGTGCCAGCAGCCTCGAACCTCAGGGGGCCAATGGCTACACCTTC. This translates into CASSLEPQGANGYTF. The V and J genes are TRBV5-6 and TRBJ1-2, with 8 bases fitting TRBD1. The germline V gene encodes CDR1 SGHDT and CDR2 YYEEEE. The V and J ends lost 4 bases and 6 bases, in that order; junction bases with no gene match: 11. The CDR3 runs to 15 residues.

The gene calls are TRBV9 and TRBJ1-2; the match to TRBD1 covers 8 bases. Germline-derived CDR1 and CDR2 are SGDLS and YYNGEE. The CDR3 covers 15 residues. The junction had 5 bases not matched to a gene; V was cut back by 4 bases and J by 0 bases. The CDR3 DNA reads as TGTGCCAGCAGCACAGGACAGGGATCTAACTATGGCTACACCTTC. Translated: CASSTGQGSNYGYTF.

The chain recombines TRBV4-3 with TRBJ1-2, with 11 bases that match TRBD1. CDR1 is LGHNA, CDR2 YSLEER, per germline. Unmatched junction bases numbered 8, after V lost 4 bases and J lost 4 bases. The CDR3 consists of 16 residues. CDR3 sequence: CASSRAGQGGSYGYTF. CDR3 nucleotide sequence: TGCGCCAGCAGCCGGGCGGGACAGGGGGGCAGCTATGGCTACACCTTC.

The chain is built from TRBV29-1 and TRBJ2-3; D is perhaps TRBD2 (5 bases). The CDR3 length is 14 residues. The germline V gene encodes CDR1 SQVTM and CDR2 ANQGSEA. V gave up 6 bases and J gave up 3 bases, with 16 bases separating them. This CDR3 reads CSVATSVGTDTQYF. For the CDR3, the DNA is TGCAGCGTGGCAACTAGTGTGGGAACAGATACGCAGTATTTT.

In regard to this clone: This CDR3 fails to terminate in the conserved phenylalanine or tryptophan, so it likely reflects a read error. V is TRBV14 and J is TRBJ1-2; the D is unclear. The length of the CDR3 is 13 residues. CDR1 is SGHDN, CDR2 FVKESK, per germline. Trimming removed 1 base from V and 8 bases from J, with 11 bases in between. This chain's CDR3 is CASSQGRVGGYTL. In nucleotides, the CDR3 is TGTGCCAGCAGCCAAGGTCGGGTAGGGGGCTACACCCTC.